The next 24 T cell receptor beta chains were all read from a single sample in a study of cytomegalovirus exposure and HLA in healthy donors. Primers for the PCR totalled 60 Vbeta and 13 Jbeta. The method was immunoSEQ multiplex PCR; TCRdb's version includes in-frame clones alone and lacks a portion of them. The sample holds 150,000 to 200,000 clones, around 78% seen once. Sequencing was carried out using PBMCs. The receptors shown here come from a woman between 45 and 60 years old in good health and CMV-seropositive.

The DNA for the CDR3 is TGTGCCAGCAGCCCCGACGGGGTCGGGACTGAAGCTTTCTTT. Translating it yields CASSPDGVGTEAFF. The chain links TRBV7-3 to TRBJ1-1; D uncertain. Germline lookup yields CDR1 SGHTA and CDR2 FQGTGA. CDR3 length equals 14 residues. The V end lost 5 bases, the J end lost 5 bases, and 15 bases lay between the germline ends.

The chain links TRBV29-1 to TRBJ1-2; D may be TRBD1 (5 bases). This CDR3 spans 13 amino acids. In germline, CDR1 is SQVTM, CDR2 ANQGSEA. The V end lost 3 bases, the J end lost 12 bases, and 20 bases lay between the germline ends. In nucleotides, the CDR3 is TGCAGCGTTGATCCCGAAAGGGTTACAGGTGACACCTTC. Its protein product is CSVDPERVTGDTF. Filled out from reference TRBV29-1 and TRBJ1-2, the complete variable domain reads SAVISQKPSRDICQRGTSLTIQCQVDSQVTMMFWYRQQPGQSLTLIATANQGSEATYESGFVIDKFPISRPNLTFSTLTVSNMSPEDSSIYLCSVDPERVTGDTFGSGTRLTVV.

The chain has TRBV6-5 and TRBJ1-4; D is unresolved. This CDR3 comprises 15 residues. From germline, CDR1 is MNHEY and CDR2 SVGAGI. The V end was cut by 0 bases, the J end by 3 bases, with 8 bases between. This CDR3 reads CASSYSFTANEKLFF. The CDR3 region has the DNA TGTGCCAGCAGTTACTCGTTCACAGCTAATGAAAAACTGTTTTTT.

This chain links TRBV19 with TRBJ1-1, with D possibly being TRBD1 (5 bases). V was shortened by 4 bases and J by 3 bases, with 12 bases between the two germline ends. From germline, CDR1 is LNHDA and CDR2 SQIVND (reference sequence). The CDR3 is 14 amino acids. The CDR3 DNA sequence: TGTGCCAGTAGTAGCTGGGGGGGGTACACTGAAGCTTTCTTT. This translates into CASSSWGGYTEAFF.

CDR3 protein: CASSPFIATNEKLFF. The CDR3 DNA reads as TGTGCCAGCTCACCGTTCATTGCAACTAATGAAAAACTGTTTTTT. The chain links TRBV18 to TRBJ1-4; no clear D gene. V gave up 3 bases and J gave up 0 bases, with 8 bases separating them. The CDR3 loop spans 15 amino acids. Germline values: CDR1 KGHSH, CDR2 LQKENI.

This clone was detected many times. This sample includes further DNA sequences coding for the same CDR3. The CDR3 loop reads CASSYRGSGANVLTF. The CDR3, as DNA: TGTGCCAGCAGTTACCGGGGGTCGGGGGCCAACGTCCTGACTTTC. The chain employs TRBV6-5 and TRBJ2-6; maybe TRBD2 (6 bases). Germline CDR1 reads MNHEY; CDR2 reads SVGAGI. The CDR3 loop spans 15 amino acids. Trimming stripped 2 bases from V and 4 bases from J, with 9 bases between.

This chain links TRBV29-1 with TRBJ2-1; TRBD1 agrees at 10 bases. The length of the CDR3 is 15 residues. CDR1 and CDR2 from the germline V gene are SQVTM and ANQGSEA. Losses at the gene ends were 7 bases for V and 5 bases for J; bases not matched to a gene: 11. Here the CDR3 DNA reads TGCAGCGCTCGGGAGACAGGGGGCGCACACAATGAGCAGTTCTTC. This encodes CSARETGGAHNEQFF.

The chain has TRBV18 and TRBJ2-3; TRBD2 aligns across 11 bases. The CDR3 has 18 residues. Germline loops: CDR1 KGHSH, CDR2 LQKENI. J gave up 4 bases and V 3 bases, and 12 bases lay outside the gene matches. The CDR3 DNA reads TGTGCCAGCTCACCCGTGAATAGCGGGGGGGCGTTGTCAGATACGCAGTATTTT. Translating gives CASSPVNSGGALSDTQYF.

The CDR3 coding sequence is TGTGCCAGCAGTGACTATCTACAGGGCGGCAATGAGCAGTTCTTC. Protein product: CASSDYLQGGNEQFF. The rearrangement joins TRBV6-1 to TRBJ2-1; perhaps TRBD1 as D (6 bases). The CDR3 spans 15 residues. V lost 3 bases and J lost 6, with 15 bases in between. The germline gives CDR1 MNHNS, CDR2 SASEGT.

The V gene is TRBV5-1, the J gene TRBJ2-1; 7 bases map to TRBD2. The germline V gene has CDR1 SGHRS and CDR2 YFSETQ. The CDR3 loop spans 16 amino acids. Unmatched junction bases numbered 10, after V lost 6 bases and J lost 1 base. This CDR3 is CASNSPREGSYNEQFF. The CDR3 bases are TGCGCCAGCAACTCCCCGAGGGAGGGGTCCTACAATGAGCAGTTCTTC.

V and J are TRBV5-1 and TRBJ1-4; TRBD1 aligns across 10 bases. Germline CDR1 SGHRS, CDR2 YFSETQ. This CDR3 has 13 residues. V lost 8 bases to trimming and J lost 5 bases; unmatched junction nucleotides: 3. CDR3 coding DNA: TGCGCCAGTAGGACAGGGGGAAATGAAAAACTGTTTTTT. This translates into CASRTGGNEKLFF.

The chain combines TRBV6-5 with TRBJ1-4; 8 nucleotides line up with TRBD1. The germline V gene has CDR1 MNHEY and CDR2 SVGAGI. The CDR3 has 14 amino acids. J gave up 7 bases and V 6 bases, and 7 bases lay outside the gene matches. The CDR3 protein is CASSSGTGFEKLFF. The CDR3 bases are TGTGCCAGCAGCTCCGGGACAGGTTTTGAAAAACTGTTTTTT.

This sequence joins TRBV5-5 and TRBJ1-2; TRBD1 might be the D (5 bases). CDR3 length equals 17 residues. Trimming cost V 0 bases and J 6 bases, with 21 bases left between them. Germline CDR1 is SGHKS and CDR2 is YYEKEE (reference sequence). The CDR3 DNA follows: TGTGCCAGCAGCTTGGTGGGCCTTAGGGCATCGGGGGATGGCTACACCTTC. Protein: CASSLVGLRASGDGYTF.

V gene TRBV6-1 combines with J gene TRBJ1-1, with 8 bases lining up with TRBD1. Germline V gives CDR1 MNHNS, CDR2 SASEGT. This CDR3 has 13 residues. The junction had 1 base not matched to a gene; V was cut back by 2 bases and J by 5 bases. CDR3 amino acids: CASSEQGATEAFF. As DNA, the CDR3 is TGTGCCAGCAGTGAACAGGGGGCAACTGAAGCTTTCTTT.

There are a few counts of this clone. Here the CDR3 reads CASSFRGVEYEQYF. The CDR3 nucleotides read TGTGCCAGCAGTTTTCGCGGGGTGGAATACGAGCAGTACTTC. The chain carries TRBV27 and TRBJ2-7, with a weak D call TRBD2 (6 bases). V shed 3 bases and J shed 4 bases, with 13 bases lying between them. Germline CDR1 reads MNHEY; CDR2 reads SMNVEV (reference sequence). CDR3 size: 14 residues.

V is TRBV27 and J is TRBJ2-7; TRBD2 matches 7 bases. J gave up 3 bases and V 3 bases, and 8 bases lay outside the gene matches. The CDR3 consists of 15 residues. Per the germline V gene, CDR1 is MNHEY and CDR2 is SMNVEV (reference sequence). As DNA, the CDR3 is TGTGCCAGCAGTTTCGGGGGGTACGAACGCTACGAGCAGTACTTC. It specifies CASSFGGYERYEQYF.

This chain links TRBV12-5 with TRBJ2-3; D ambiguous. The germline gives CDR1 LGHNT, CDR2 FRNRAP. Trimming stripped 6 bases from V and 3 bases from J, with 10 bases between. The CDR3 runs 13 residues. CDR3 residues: CASGPRVTDTQYF. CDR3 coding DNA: TGTGCTAGTGGCCCACGGGTGACAGATACGCAGTATTTT.

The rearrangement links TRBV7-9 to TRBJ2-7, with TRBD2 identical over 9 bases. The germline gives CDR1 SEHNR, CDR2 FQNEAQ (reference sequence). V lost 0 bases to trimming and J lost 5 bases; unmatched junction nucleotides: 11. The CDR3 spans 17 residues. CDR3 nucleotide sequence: TGTGCCAGCAGCTTAGCCCCGCGGGGGGGAGCTTGGGACGAGCAGTACTTC. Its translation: CASSLAPRGGAWDEQYF.

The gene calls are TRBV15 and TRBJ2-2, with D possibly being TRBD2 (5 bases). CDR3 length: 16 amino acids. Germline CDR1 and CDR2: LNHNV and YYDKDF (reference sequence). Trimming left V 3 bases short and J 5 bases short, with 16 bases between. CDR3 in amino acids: CATSSPGSSGTGELFF. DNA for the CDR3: TGTGCCACCAGCAGTCCGGGGTCCTCGGGGACCGGGGAGCTGTTTTTT.

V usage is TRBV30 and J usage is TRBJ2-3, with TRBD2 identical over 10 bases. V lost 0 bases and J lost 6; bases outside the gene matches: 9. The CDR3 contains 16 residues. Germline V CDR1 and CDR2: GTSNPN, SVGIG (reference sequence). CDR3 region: CAWSVVVSGGADTQYF. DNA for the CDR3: TGTGCCTGGAGTGTAGTCGTGAGCGGGGGGGCGGATACGCAGTATTTT.

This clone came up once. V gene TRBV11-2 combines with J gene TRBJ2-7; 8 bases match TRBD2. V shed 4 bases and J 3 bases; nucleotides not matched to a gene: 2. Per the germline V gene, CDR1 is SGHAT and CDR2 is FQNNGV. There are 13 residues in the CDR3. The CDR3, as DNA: TGTGCCAGCAGCTCGGGACTAGGCTACGAGCAGTACTTC. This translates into CASSSGLGYEQYF.

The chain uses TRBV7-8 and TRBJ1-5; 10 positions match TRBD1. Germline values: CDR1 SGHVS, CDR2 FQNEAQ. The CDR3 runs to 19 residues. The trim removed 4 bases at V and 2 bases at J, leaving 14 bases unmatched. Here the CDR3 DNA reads TGTGCCAGCAGCTCGCCTCCTTTCGGGACAGGGGAAGGCAATCAGCCCCAGCATTTT. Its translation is CASSSPPFGTGEGNQPQHF.

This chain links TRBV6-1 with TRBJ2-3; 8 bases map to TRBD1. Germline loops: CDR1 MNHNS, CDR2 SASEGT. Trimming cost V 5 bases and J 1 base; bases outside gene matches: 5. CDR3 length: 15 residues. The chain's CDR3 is CASSTQGAGTDTQYF. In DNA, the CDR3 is TGTGCCAGCAGTACCCAGGGGGCCGGCACAGATACGCAGTATTTT.

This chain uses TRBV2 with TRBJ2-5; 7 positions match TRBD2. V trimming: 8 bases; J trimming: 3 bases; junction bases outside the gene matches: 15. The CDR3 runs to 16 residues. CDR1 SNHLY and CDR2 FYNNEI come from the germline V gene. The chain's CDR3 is CASAAGLGRGKETQYF. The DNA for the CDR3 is TGTGCCAGCGCCGCGGGGCTGGGGAGGGGTAAAGAGACCCAGTACTTC. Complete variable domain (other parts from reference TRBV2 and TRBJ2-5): EPEVTQTPSHQVTQMGQEVILRCVPISNHLYFYWYRQILGQKVEFLVSFYNNEISEKSEIFDDQFSVERPDGSNFTLKIRSTKLEDSAMYFCASAAGLGRGKETQYFGPGTRLLVL.